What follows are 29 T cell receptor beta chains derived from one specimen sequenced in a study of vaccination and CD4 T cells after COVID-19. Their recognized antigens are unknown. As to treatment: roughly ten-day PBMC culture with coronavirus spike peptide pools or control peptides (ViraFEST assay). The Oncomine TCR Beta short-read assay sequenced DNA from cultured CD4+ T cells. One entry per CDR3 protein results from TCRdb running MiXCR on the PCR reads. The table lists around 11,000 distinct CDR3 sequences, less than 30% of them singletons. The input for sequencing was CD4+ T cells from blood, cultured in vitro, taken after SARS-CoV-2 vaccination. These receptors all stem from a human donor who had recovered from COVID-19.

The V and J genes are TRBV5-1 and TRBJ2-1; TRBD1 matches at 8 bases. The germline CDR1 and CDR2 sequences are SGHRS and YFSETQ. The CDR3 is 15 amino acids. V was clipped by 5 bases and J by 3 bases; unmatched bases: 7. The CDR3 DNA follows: TGCGCCAGCAGTCAACAGGGGGGAGTCTACAATGAGCAGTTCTTC. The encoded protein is CASSQQGGVYNEQFF.

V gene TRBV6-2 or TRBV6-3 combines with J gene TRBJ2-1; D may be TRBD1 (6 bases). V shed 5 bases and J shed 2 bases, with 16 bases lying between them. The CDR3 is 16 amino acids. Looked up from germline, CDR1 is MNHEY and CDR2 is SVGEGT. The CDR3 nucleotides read TGTGCCAGCAGTAGCCGCACAGGGTCGACCTACAATGAGCAGTTCTTC. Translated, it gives CASSSRTGSTYNEQFF.

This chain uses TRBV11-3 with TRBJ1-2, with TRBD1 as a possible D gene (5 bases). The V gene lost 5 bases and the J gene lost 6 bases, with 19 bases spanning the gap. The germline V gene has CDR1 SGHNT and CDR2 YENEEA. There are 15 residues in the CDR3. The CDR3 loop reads CASSHLRGRVNGYTF. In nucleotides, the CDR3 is TGTGCCAGCAGCCACCTTAGAGGCAGGGTGAATGGCTACACCTTC. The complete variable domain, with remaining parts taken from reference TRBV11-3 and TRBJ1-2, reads EAGVVQSPRYKIIEKKQPVAFWCNPISGHNTLYWYLQNLGQGPELLIRYENEEAVDDSQLPKDRFSAERLKGVDSTLKIQPAELGDSAVYLCASSHLRGRVNGYTFGSGTRLTVV.

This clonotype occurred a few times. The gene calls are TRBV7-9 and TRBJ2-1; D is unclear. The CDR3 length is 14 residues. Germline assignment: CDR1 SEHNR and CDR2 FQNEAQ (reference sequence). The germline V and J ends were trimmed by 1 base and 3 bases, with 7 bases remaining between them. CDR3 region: CASSLVADYNEQFF. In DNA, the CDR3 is TGTGCCAGCAGCTTAGTAGCCGACTACAATGAGCAGTTCTTC.

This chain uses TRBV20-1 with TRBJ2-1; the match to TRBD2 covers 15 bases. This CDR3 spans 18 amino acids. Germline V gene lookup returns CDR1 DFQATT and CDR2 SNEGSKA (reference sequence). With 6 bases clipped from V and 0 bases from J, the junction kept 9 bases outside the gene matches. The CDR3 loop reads CSAGGTSGGSFSYNEQFF. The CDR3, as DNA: TGCAGTGCCGGCGGGACTAGCGGGGGGTCGTTCTCCTACAATGAGCAGTTCTTC.

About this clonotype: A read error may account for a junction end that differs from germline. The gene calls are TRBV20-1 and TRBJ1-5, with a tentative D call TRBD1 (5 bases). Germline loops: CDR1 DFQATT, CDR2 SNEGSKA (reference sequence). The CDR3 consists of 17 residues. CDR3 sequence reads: CSARDPPPGGSNRPQHF. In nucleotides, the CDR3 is TGCAGTGCTAGAGATCCCCCCCCCGGGGGTAGCAATCGGCCCCAGCATTTT.

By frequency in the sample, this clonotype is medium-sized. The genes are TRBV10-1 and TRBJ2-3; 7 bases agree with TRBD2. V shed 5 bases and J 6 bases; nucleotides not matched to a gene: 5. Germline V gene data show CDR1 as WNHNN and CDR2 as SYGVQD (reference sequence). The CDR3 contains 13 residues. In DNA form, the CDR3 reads TGCGCCAGCAGTAGCGGGGTGGTGGATACGCAGTATTTT. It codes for CASSSGVVDTQYF.

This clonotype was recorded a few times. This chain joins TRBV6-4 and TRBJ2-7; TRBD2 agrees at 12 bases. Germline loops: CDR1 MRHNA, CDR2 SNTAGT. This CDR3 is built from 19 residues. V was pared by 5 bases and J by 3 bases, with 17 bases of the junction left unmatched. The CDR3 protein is CASSSTRTSGITAFYEQYF. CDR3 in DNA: TGTGCCAGCAGTTCAACACGGACTAGCGGGATAACGGCGTTCTACGAGCAGTACTTC.

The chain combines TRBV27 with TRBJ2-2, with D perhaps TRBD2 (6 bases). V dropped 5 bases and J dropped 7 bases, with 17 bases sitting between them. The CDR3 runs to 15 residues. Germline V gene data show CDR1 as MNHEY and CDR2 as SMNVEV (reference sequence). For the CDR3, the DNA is TGTGCCAGCAGTCCACGGCGGGTGGAGGGCGGGGAGCTGTTTTTT. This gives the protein CASSPRRVEGGELFF.

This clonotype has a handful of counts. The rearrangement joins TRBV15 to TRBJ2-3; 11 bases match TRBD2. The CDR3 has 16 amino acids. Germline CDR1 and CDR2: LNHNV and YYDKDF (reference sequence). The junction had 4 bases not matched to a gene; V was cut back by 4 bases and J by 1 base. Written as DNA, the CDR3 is TGTGCCACCAGCAAACCGGGACTAGCGGGCACAGATACGCAGTATTTT. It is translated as CATSKPGLAGTDTQYF.

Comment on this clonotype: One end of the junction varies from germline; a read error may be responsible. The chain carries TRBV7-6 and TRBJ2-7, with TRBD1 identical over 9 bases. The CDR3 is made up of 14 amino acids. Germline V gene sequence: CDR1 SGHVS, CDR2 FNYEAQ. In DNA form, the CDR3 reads TGTGTCAGCAGCCCACTGGGACAGGGCTACGAGCAGTACTTC. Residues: CVSSPLGQGYEQYF.

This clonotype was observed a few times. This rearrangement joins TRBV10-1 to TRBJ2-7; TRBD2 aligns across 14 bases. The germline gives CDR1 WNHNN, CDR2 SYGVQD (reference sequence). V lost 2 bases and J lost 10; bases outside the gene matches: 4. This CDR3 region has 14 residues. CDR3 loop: CASSEGTSGGLQYF. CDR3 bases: TGCGCCAGCAGTGAGGGGACTAGCGGGGGCCTTCAGTACTTC.

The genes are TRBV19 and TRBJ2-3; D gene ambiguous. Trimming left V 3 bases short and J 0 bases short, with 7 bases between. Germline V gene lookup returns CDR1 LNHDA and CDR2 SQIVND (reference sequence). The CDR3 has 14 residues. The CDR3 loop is CASSIARSTDTQYF. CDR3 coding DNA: TGTGCCAGTAGTATCGCCAGGAGCACAGATACGCAGTATTTT.

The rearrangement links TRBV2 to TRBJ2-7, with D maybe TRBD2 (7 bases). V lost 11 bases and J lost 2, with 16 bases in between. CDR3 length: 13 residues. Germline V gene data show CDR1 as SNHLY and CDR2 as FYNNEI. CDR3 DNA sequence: TGTGCCGGAGGGACGGGGGGCCCCTACGAGCAGTACTTC. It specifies CAGGTGGPYEQYF. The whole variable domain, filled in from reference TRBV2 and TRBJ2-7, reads EPEVTQTPSHQVTQMGQEVILRCVPISNHLYFYWYRQILGQKVEFLVSFYNNEISEKSEIFDDQFSVERPDGSNFTLKIRSTKLEDSAMYFCAGGTGGPYEQYFGPGTRLTVT.

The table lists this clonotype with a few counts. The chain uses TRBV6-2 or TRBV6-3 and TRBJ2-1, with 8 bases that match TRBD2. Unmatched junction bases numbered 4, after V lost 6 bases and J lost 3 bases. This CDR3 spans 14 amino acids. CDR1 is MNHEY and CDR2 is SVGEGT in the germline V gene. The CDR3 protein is CASSGLADYNEQFF. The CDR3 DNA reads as TGTGCCAGCAGCGGACTAGCAGACTACAATGAGCAGTTCTTC.

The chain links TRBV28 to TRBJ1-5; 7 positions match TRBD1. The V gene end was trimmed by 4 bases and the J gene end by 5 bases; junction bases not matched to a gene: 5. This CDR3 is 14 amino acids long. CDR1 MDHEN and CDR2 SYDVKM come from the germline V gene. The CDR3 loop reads CASSSDRTHQPQHF. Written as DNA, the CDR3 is TGTGCCAGCAGTTCGGACAGGACACATCAGCCCCAGCATTTT.

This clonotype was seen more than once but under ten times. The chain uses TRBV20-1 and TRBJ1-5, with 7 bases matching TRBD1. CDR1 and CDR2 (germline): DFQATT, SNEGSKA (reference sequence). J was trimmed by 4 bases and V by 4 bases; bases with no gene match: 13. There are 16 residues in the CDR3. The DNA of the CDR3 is TGCAGTGCTATCAAAAACAACAGGGGCGGAAATCAGCCCCAGCATTTT. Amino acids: CSAIKNNRGGNQPQHF.

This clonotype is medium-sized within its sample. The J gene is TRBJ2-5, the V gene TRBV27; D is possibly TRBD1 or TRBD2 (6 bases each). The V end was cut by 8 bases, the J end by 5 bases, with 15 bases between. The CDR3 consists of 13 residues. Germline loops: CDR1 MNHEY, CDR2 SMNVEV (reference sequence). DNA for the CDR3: TGTGCCAGCCGAATGGGGGGCGGGGAGACCCAGTACTTC. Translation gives CASRMGGGETQYF.

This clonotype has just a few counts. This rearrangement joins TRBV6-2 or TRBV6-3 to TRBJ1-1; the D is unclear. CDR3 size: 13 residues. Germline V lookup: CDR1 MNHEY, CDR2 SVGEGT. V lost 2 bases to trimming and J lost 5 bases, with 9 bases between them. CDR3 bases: TGTGCCAGCAGTTACGCGGTTAGGACTGAAGCTTTCTTT. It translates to CASSYAVRTEAFF.

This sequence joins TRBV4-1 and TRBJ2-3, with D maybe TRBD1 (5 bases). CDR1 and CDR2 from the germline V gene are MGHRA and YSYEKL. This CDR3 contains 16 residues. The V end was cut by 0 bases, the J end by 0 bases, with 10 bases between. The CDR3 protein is CASSQDRRASTDTQYF. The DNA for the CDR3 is TGCGCCAGCAGCCAAGACCGCAGGGCTAGCACAGATACGCAGTATTTT.

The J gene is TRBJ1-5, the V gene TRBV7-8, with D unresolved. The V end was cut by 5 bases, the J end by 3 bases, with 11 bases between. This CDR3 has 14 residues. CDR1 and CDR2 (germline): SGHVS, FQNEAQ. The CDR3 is CASSRLGYNQPQHF. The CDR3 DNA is TGTGCCAGCAGCCGACTGGGATACAATCAGCCCCAGCATTTT.

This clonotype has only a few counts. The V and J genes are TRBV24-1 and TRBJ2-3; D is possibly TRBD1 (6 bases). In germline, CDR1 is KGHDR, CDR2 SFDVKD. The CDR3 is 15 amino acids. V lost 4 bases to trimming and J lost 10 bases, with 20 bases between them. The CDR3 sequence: CATSDRGLTGYPQYF. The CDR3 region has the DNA TGTGCCACCAGTGACCGTGGACTTACAGGGTATCCGCAGTATTTT.

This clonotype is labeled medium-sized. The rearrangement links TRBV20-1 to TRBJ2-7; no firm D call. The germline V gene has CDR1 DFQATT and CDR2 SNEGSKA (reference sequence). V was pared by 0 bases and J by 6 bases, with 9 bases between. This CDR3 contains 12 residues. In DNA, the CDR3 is TGCAGTGCTAGAGATTCGGGTTTCGAGCAGTACTTC. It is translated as CSARDSGFEQYF.

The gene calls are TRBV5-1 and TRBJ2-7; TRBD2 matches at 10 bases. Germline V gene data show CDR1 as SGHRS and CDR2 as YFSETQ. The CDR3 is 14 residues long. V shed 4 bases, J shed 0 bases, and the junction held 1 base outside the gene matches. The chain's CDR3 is CASSPSGGSYEQYF. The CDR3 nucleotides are TGCGCCAGCAGCCCTAGCGGGGGCTCCTACGAGCAGTACTTC.

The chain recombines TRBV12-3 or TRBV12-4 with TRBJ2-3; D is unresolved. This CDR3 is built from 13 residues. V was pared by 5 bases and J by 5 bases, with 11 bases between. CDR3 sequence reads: CASSPYYEDTQYF. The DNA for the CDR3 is TGTGCCAGCAGTCCCTACTATGAAGATACGCAGTATTTT.

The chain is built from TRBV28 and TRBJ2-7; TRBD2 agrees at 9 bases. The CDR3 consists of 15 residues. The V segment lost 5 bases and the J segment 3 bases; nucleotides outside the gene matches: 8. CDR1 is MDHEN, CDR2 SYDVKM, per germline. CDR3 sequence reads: CASSPFLAGIYEQYF. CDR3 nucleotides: TGTGCCAGCAGTCCGTTTCTAGCGGGGATCTACGAGCAGTACTTC.

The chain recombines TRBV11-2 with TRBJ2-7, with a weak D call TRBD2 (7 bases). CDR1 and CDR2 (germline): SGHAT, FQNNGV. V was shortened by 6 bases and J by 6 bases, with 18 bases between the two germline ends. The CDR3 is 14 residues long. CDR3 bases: TGTGCCAGCAGACCACAGGGAGGGTTGGCCGAGCAGTACTTC. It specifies CASRPQGGLAEQYF.

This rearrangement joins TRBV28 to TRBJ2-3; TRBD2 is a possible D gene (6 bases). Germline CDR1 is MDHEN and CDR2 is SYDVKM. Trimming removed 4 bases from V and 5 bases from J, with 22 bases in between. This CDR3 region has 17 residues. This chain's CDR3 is CASSSNRVGGGIDTQYF. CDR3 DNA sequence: TGTGCCAGCAGTTCCAACCGAGTGGGGGGTGGGATAGATACGCAGTATTTT. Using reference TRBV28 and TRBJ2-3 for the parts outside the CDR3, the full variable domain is DVKVTQSSRYLVKRTGEKVFLECVQDMDHENMFWYRQDPGLGLRLIYFSYDVKMKEKGDIPEGYSVSREKKERFSLILESASTNQTSMYLCASSSNRVGGGIDTQYFGPGTRLTVL.

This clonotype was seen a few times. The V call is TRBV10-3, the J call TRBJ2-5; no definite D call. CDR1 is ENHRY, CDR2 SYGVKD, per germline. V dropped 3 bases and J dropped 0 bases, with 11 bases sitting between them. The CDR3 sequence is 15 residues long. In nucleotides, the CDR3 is TGTGCCATCAGTGATCGGGCAGGCAACCAAGAGACCCAGTACTTC. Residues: CAISDRAGNQETQYF.